Reported below is one TCR beta chain. As processed by the authors: Cell counts per sample came from amplifying reference gene primers. Measured with immunoSEQ multiplex PCR; TCRdb has only the in-frame clones, and not every one. That table is the source of V, J and clone size, and D and trimming were worked out from the DNA. The table lists some 190,000 clones, 80% to 85% of them singletons, with roughly a fifth in the top ten. The data derive from a study of blood T cell repertoires in COVID-19. Study context: COVID-19 samples collected from the United States, Italy and Spain covered acute and convalescent phases. T cells, B-cell-depleted T cells, or PBMCs provided the cDNA or gDNA that served as material.

CDR3 length: 14 residues. V lost 5 bases and J lost 2, with 12 bases in between. Germline assignment: CDR1 MNHNY and CDR2 SVGAGI (reference sequence). The TCR comes from a human donor in a cohort sampled during active COVID-19. The V call is TRBV6-6, the J call TRBJ1-2, with D possibly matching TRBD1 (6 bases). The sequenced material came from peripheral blood. The CDR3 DNA sequence: TGTGCCAGCAGTCAGGGGCGGACGAACTATGGCTACACCTTC. Translation gives CASSQGRTNYGYTF.